The text below deals with one T cell receptor (beta chain). These data are taken from a study of blood T cell repertoires in COVID-19. Across the study: COVID-19 samples collected from the United States, Italy and Spain covered acute and convalescent phases.

Germline assignment: CDR1 MNHEY and CDR2 SVGAGI. The V gene lost 5 bases and the J gene lost 2 bases, with 15 bases spanning the gap. The CDR3 runs 15 residues. Original analysis: Nucleated cell number was recorded as an estimate derived from reference gene primer amplification. Libraries were prepared by immunoSEQ multiplex PCR; TCRdb keeps only in-frame clonotypes and omits some of them. V, J and clone size are those of that table, while D and trimming were read from the DNA. Of some 250,000 clones in the sample, approximately 85% were seen once. Input material: peripheral blood. The V and J genes are TRBV6-5 and TRBJ2-5; maybe TRBD2 (6 bases). The TCR originated in a woman between 25 and 40 years old with acute or convalescent COVID-19. The CDR3 DNA reads as TGTGCCAGCAGTACGACCGGGACTCTTCAAGAGACCCAGTACTTC. This gives the protein CASSTTGTLQETQYF.